These 9 T cell receptor beta chains were all obtained from the same sample, sequenced in a study of OX40 agonist ivuxolimab in advanced cancers. Produced via immunoSEQ multiplex PCR; TCRdb's table is partial and in-frame only. The table lists fewer than 30,000 clones, about 74% of them singletons. The input for sequencing was CD4+ or CD8+ T cells sorted from blood, taken in a trial of the OX40 agonist ivuxolimab. The receptors were gathered from an adult with an advanced solid tumor such as melanoma, head and neck, liver or kidney cancer.

This chain links TRBV23-1 with TRBJ2-1; TRBD2 aligns across 9 bases. TRBV23-1 is identified as an open reading frame with a role that is uncertain. V lost 6 bases, J lost 2 bases, and 5 bases stayed unmatched. The CDR3 length is 15 residues. The CDR3 DNA reads as TGCGCCAGCAGATTAATAGCGGGGGCCTACAATGAGCAGTTCTTC. It translates to CASRLIAGAYNEQFF.

The V call is TRBV2, the J call TRBJ2-7; the D call may be TRBD1 or TRBD2 (6 bases each). CDR3 length: 18 residues. CDR1 and CDR2 from the germline V gene are SNHLY and FYNNEI. V lost 3 bases and J lost 2, with 23 bases in between. CDR3 nucleotide sequence: TGTGCCAGCAGTGACTCTCCGGGGGCCCTACTTACCACCTACGAGCAGTACTTC. It codes for CASSDSPGALLTTYEQYF.

The rearrangement uses TRBV19 and TRBJ2-3; 9 nucleotides line up with TRBD2. The CDR3 covers 15 residues. CDR1 and CDR2 from the germline V gene are LNHDA and SQIVND (reference sequence). V was pared by 8 bases and J by 4 bases, with 10 bases of the junction left unmatched. CDR3 DNA: TGTGCCAGTCGGGACCGCGGGGGGGCTGCAGATACGCAGTATTTT. This translates into CASRDRGGAADTQYF.

The rearrangement joins TRBV7-9 to TRBJ2-3; tentatively, D is TRBD2 (6 bases). The CDR3 covers 14 residues. V was shortened by 0 bases and J by 4 bases, with 8 bases between the two germline ends. Germline-derived CDR1 and CDR2 are SEHNR and FQNEAQ (reference sequence). The chain's CDR3 is CASSLALAPDTQYF. CDR3 nucleotide sequence: TGTGCCAGCAGCTTAGCACTAGCTCCAGATACGCAGTATTTT.

The rearrangement joins TRBV4-3 to TRBJ1-4; 8 bases match TRBD1. The length of the CDR3 is 14 residues. The V and J ends lost 3 bases and 7 bases, in that order; junction bases with no gene match: 4. Germline V lookup: CDR1 LGHNA, CDR2 YSLEER. The CDR3 coding sequence is TGCGCCAGCAGCCATCCCGGGACAGGTGAAAAACTGTTTTTT. Translated, it gives CASSHPGTGEKLFF.

This clone has a handful of counts. Other DNA sequences in the sample encode the same CDR3. The chain uses TRBV27 and TRBJ2-7; D remains unclear. Germline-derived CDR1 and CDR2 are MNHEY and SMNVEV (reference sequence). V lost 5 bases to trimming and J lost 2 bases, with 13 bases between them. The CDR3 is 14 residues long. CDR3 nucleotide sequence: TGTGCCAGCAGTCCTCGGACCAATACCTACGAGCAGTACTTC. Translation: CASSPRTNTYEQYF.

V usage is TRBV6-1 and J usage is TRBJ1-5, with TRBD1 identical over 11 bases. The V and J ends lost 6 bases and 4 bases, in that order; junction bases with no gene match: 2. Looked up from germline, CDR1 is MNHNS and CDR2 is SASEGT. The CDR3 runs to 14 residues. In DNA form, the CDR3 reads TGTGCCAGCAGCGGGACAGGGGGAAATCAGCCCCAGCATTTT. This encodes CASSGTGGNQPQHF.

V is TRBV7-8 and J is TRBJ1-1, with a possible D match to TRBD1 (5 bases). Germline CDR1 SGHVS, CDR2 FQNEAQ. Trimming removed 5 bases at V and 2 bases at J, with 15 bases between. The CDR3 consists of 15 residues. Here the CDR3 reads CASSPATAYNTEAFF. In DNA form, the CDR3 reads TGTGCCAGCAGCCCGGCGACAGCTTATAACACTGAAGCTTTCTTT. Full variable domain (remainder filled in from reference TRBV7-8 and TRBJ1-1): GAGVSQSPRYKVAKRGQDVALRCDPISGHVSLFWYQQALGQGPEFLTYFQNEAQLDKSGLPSDRFFAERPEGSVSTLKIQRTQQEDSAVYLCASSPATAYNTEAFFGQGTRLTVV.

The CDR3 DNA reads TGTGCCAGCACCGCGGACAGGTCGAATAGCAATCAGCCCCAGCATTTT. Its translation is CASTADRSNSNQPQHF. J is TRBJ1-5 and V is TRBV2; 7 bases are shared with TRBD1. The V gene's germline CDR1 is SNHLY and CDR2 FYNNEI. The ends lost 7 bases at V and 0 bases at J; junction bases unmatched: 9. The length of the CDR3 is 16 residues.